These T cell receptor beta chains were read from a single sample in a study of identical twins. TCRdb processed the 5' RACE reads anew with MiXCR; each CDR3 protein has one entry. Of approximately 530,000 distinct CDR3 sequences listed, about 22% are singletons. These data are also associated with another study on yellow fever vaccine responses in identical twins.

The sample taken for sequencing was CD4+ T cells sorted from blood. These receptors all come from a woman under 30 in good health. The CDR3 runs from the conserved cysteine through the conserved F or W. The order of the fields is V gene, J gene, D gene, clone size, CDR3 protein, CDR3 DNA. D genes are given only for firm matches. Rows give clone size only sometimes, using once, few, many, or a class for an expanded clone.

TRBV5-1,TRBJ1-1,NA,many,CASSREGRADTEAFF,TGCGCCAGCAGCAGGGAGGGACGGGCTGACACTGAAGCTTTCTTT
TRBV28,TRBJ2-7,TRBD2,NA,CASRPGLAGVYEQYF,TGTGCCAGCAGGCCCGGACTAGCGGGAGTCTACGAGCAGTACTTC
TRBV11-2,TRBJ2-5,NA,many,CASSFPPKGETQYF,TGTGCCAGCAGCTTTCCCCCCAAGGGAGAGACCCAGTACTTC
TRBV7-2,TRBJ2-2,NA,few,CASSLGGPRSAGELFF,TGTGCCAGCAGCTTAGGAGGGCCCCGGTCCGCCGGGGAGCTGTTTTTT
TRBV28,TRBJ1-2,NA,few,CAIPTGTAVGDYGYTF,TGTGCCATCCCCACAGGGACCGCCGTTGGTGACTATGGCTACACCTTC
TRBV19,TRBJ2-7,NA,few,CASSISSGSSYEQYF,TGTGCCAGTAGTATAAGTTCGGGCAGCTCCTACGAGCAGTACTTC
TRBV12-3/TRBV12-4,TRBJ2-1,TRBD2,few,CASNPTSGVYHNEQFF,TGTGCCAGCAACCCCACTAGCGGGGTTTACCACAATGAGCAGTTCTTC
TRBV4-2,TRBJ2-3,NA,few,CASSQTAVASTDTQYF,TGTGCCAGCAGCCAAACAGCGGTCGCGAGCACAGATACGCAGTATTTT
TRBV29-1,TRBJ2-1,NA,NA,CSVVKGFSNNEQFF,TGCAGCGTTGTTAAGGGGTTTTCGAACAATGAGCAGTTCTTC
TRBV5-1,TRBJ2-5,NA,NA,CASRPSERRGETQYF,TGCGCCAGCAGGCCCTCTGAGCGGAGGGGGGAGACCCAGTACTTC
TRBV28,TRBJ2-1,NA,NA,CASSLWGQGRFF,TGTGCCAGCAGTTTATGGGGGCAGGGTCGGTTCTTC
TRBV5-1,TRBJ2-3,NA,few,CASRYRYSSTDTQYF,TGCGCCAGCCGATACAGATACTCTAGCACAGATACGCAGTATTTT
TRBV10-2,TRBJ1-4,TRBD1,NA,CASRGQINEKLFF,TGCGCCAGCAGGGGACAGATAAATGAAAAACTGTTTTTT
TRBV9,TRBJ2-2,NA,NA,CASSVAPANTGELFF,TGTGCCAGCAGCGTAGCTCCGGCGAACACCGGGGAGCTGTTTTTT
TRBV12-3/TRBV12-4,TRBJ2-2,NA,NA,CASSSGDTGELFF,TGTGCCAGCAGTTCAGGGGACACCGGGGAGCTGTTTTTT
TRBV12-3/TRBV12-4,TRBJ2-3,NA,few,CASSFGRGPDTQYF,TGTGCCAGCAGTTTCGGGCGCGGTCCAGATACGCAGTATTTT
TRBV2,TRBJ2-2,NA,NA,CASSEARRTGELFF,TGTGCCAGCAGTGAAGCGCGGAGAACCGGGGAGCTGTTTTTT
TRBV12-3/TRBV12-4,TRBJ2-2,NA,few,CASSLEGRVTGELFF,TGTGCCAGCAGTTTGGAGGGAAGAGTCACCGGGGAGCTGTTTTTT
TRBV5-1,TRBJ2-5,NA,few,CASSLGALGETQYF,TGCGCCAGCAGCTTGGGGGCCCTCGGGGAGACCCAGTACTTC
TRBV20-1,TRBJ1-1,TRBD1,many,CSAGVPGQDTEAFF,TGCAGTGCTGGAGTCCCGGGACAGGACACTGAAGCTTTCTTT
TRBV7-7,TRBJ2-1,NA,NA,CASSLDASSSYNEQFF,TGTGCCAGCAGCTTAGATGCGAGTAGCTCCTACAATGAGCAGTTCTTC
TRBV5-1,TRBJ2-3,NA,NA,CASSEQGPPDTQYF,TGCGCCAGCAGCGAACAGGGTCCCCCAGATACGCAGTATTTT
TRBV3-1,TRBJ2-7,TRBD2,NA,CACGRRNEQYF,TGTGCCTGCGGGAGGAGGAACGAGCAGTACTTC
TRBV12-3/TRBV12-4,TRBJ2-3,TRBD2,few,CASSLGGTSGRTDTQYF,TGTGCCAGCAGTTTAGGGGGGACTAGCGGGCGCACAGATACGCAGTATTTT
TRBV5-1,TRBJ2-1,TRBD2,NA,CASSSGTSGGVNNEQFF,TGCGCCAGCAGCTCCGGGACTAGCGGGGGGGTAAACAATGAGCAGTTCTTC
TRBV5-5,TRBJ2-7,NA,few,CASSLTFLDFREQYF,TGTGCCAGCAGCTTGACTTTCCTCGATTTTCGGGAGCAGTACTTC
TRBV29-1,TRBJ2-1,NA,NA,CSVERVAWNEQFF,TGCAGCGTTGAGAGGGTAGCGTGGAATGAGCAGTTCTTC
TRBV20-1,TRBJ2-5,NA,few,CSASGPQETQYF,TGCAGTGCTTCCGGGCCTCAAGAGACCCAGTACTTC
TRBV12-3/TRBV12-4,TRBJ1-1,NA,few,CASSPGLGSEAFF,TGTGCCAGCAGTCCCGGGTTGGGGTCTGAAGCTTTCTTT
TRBV14,TRBJ2-5,NA,few,CASSQIVGETQYF,TGTGCCAGCAGCCAGATCGTAGGCGAGACCCAGTACTTC
TRBV2,TRBJ2-7,TRBD2,few,CASRRLAERWYEQYF,TGTGCCAGCAGAAGACTAGCGGAGAGGTGGTACGAGCAGTACTTC
TRBV7-9,TRBJ1-6,NA,many,CASSLSPTGSPLHF,TGTGCCAGCAGCCTATCGCCCACGGGTTCACCCCTCCACTTT